A selection of T cell receptor beta chains follows, all from one sample in a study of CD8 T cells in Susac syndrome. Using its own MiXCR run on the immunoSEQ multiplex PCR reads, TCRdb lists one record per CDR3 protein. The sample comprises 150,000 or so distinct CDR3 sequences, approximately 95% of which are singletons, and 0.12% rests with the top ten. The sequencing input was CD4+ T cells from PBMCs. The receptors were gathered from a human donor with Susac syndrome. CDR3s include the opening cysteine and the closing phenylalanine or tryptophan. Fields, in order: D gene, J gene, V gene, clone size, CDR3 protein, CDR3 DNA. The D gene is left open where the match is weak. The listing skips clone size in some rows; elsewhere it reads once, few, many or a size class.

. TRBJ1-4 TRBV29-1 . CSVGAGSNEKLFF TGCAGCGTTGGCGCTGGTAGCAATGAAAAACTGTTTTTT
TRBD1 TRBJ1-2 TRBV12-3/TRBV12-4 . CASSLGGQAKNGYTF TGTGCCAGCAGTTTAGGTGGACAGGCCAAAAATGGCTACACCTTC
. TRBJ2-5 TRBV3-1 . CASSQEGRQETQYF TGTGCCAGCAGCCAAGAAGGGAGACAAGAGACCCAGTACTTC
. TRBJ2-6 TRBV3-1 . CASSQVDSGANVLTF TGTGCCAGCAGCCAAGTCGACTCTGGGGCCAACGTCCTGACTTTC
TRBD2 TRBJ2-1 TRBV29-1 . CSVGGRVNNEQFF TGCAGCGTTGGGGGGAGGGTCAACAATGAGCAGTTCTTC
. TRBJ2-1 TRBV28 . CASTPNSHSSYNEQFF TGTGCCAGCACCCCAAATAGCCACAGCTCCTACAATGAGCAGTTCTTC
TRBD1 TRBJ1-5 TRBV12-3/TRBV12-4 . CASSVTGGSNQPQHF TGTGCCAGCAGCGTAACAGGGGGCAGCAATCAGCCCCAGCATTTT
TRBD1 TRBJ2-7 TRBV15 . CATSVNRGSYEQYF TGTGCCACCAGCGTAAACAGGGGCTCCTACGAGCAGTACTTC
. TRBJ2-7 TRBV30 . CAWGGEIGQYF TGTGCCTGGGGCGGGGAGATTGGGCAGTACTTC
. TRBJ1-3 TRBV9 . CASSVRGTKDTIYF TGTGCCAGCAGCGTACGCGGGACAAAGGACACCATATATTTT
. TRBJ1-5 TRBV5-1 . CASSLGPDEQPQHF TGCGCCAGCAGCTTGGGTCCGGACGAGCAGCCCCAGCATTTT
. TRBJ1-5 TRBV6-5 . CASKGGSVNQPQHF TGTGCCAGCAAGGGCGGTTCGGTGAATCAGCCCCAGCATTTT
. TRBJ2-3 TRBV30 . CAWSVSADTQYF TGTGCCTGGAGTGTAAGCGCGGATACGCAGTATTTT
. TRBJ2-1 TRBV6-1 . CASALARGNEQFF TGTGCCAGCGCTTTAGCGAGAGGGAATGAGCAGTTCTTC
. TRBJ1-2 TRBV29-1 . CSVVKSVYGYTF TGCAGCGTTGTAAAGTCAGTCTATGGCTACACCTTC
TRBD1 TRBJ2-1 TRBV6-1 . CASSLTPVGQGSVEQFF TGTGCCAGCAGCCTTACCCCCGTGGGACAGGGTTCCGTTGAGCAGTTCTTC
. TRBJ2-7 TRBV30 few CAWSAVPYEQYF TGTGCCTGGAGTGCCGTCCCCTACGAGCAGTACTTC
TRBD1 TRBJ1-2 TRBV6-5 . CASSYSMTGQDYGYTF TGTGCCAGCAGTTACTCGATGACAGGGCAGGACTATGGCTACACCTTC
. TRBJ2-4 TRBV4-2 . CASSPRGLGEAKNIQYF TGTGCCAGCAGCCCGCGGGGGCTGGGGGAAGCCAAAAACATTCAGTACTTC
TRBD2 TRBJ2-1 TRBV4-3 . CASSPGTRRYNEQFF TGCGCCAGCAGCCCGGGGACTAGGCGCTACAATGAGCAGTTCTTC
. TRBJ2-5 TRBV30 . CAWSTGGETQYF TGTGCCTGGAGTACGGGTGGGGAGACCCAGTACTTC
. TRBJ2-7 TRBV6-6 . CASSPRQTYEQYF TGTGCCAGCAGCCCCCGCCAAACCTACGAGCAGTACTTC
TRBD2 TRBJ2-7 TRBV20-1 once CSARGLAAYEQYF TGCAGTGCTAGGGGGCTAGCGGCCTACGAGCAGTACTTC
. TRBJ2-7 TRBV19 . CASSMVAGGTYEQYF TGTGCCAGTAGTATGGTCGCCGGCGGAACCTACGAGCAGTACTTC
TRBD1 TRBJ2-1 TRBV27 . CASSLGQGGGEQFF TGTGCCAGCAGTTTGGGACAGGGTGGTGGTGAGCAGTTCTTC
. TRBJ2-3 TRBV27 . CASSYGGSGSTQYF TGTGCCAGCAGTTACGGGGGCTCCGGGAGTACGCAGTATTTT
. TRBJ1-2 TRBV5-4 . CASSFSGNYGYTF TGTGCCAGCAGCTTCTCAGGAAACTATGGCTACACCTTC
. TRBJ2-4 TRBV19 once CASSPRTGTQYF TGTGCCAGTAGTCCCCGTACCGGGACTCAGTACTTC